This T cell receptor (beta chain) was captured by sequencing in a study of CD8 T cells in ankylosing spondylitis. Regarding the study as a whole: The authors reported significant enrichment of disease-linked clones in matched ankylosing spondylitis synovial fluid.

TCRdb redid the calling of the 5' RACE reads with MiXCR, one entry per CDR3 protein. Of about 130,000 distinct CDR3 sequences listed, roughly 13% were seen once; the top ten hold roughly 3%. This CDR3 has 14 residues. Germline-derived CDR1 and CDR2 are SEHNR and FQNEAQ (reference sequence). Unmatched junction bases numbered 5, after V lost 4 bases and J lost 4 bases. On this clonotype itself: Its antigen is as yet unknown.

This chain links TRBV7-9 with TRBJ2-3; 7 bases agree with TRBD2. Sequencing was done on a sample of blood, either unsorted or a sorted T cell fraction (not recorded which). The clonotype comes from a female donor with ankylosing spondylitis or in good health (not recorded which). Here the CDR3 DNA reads TGTGCCAGCAGCTCGTCAGCGGGACCAGATACGCAGTATTTT. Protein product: CASSSSAGPDTQYF.